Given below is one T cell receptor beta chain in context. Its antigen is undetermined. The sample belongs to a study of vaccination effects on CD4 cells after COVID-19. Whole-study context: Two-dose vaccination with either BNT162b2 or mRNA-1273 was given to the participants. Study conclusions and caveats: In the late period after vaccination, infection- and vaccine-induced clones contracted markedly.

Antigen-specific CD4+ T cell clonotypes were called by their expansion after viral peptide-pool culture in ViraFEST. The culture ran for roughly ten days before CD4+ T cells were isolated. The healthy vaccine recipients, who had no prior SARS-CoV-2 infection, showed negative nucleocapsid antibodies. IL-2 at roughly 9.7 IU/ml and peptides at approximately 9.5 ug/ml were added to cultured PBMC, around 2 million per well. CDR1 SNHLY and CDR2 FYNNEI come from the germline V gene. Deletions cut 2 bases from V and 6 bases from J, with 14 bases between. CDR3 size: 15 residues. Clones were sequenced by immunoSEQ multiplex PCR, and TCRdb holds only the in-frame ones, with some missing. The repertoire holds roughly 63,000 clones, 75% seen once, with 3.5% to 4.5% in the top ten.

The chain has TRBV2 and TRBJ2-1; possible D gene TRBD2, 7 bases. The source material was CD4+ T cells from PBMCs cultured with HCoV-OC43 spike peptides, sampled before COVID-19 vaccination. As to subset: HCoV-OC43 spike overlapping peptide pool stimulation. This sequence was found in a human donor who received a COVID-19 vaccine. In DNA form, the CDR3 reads TGTGCCAGCAGTGAAAACGGGGGGCCGGGCAATGAGCAGTTCTTC. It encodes CASSENGGPGNEQFF.